Sequencing of this TCR beta chain was carried out in a study of blood T cell repertoires in COVID-19. Study at large: Some COVID-19 samples were acute and others convalescent; all came from the United States, Italy and Spain. PBMCs, B-cell-depleted T cells, or T cells provided the cDNA or gDNA that made up the material.

Under the authors' procedure: Reference gene primer amplification gave nucleated cell count estimates. The table came from immunoSEQ multiplex PCR; TCRdb's copy has only in-frame clones and leaves some out. From that table come the V and J calls and clone size; the DNA was used to work out D and trimming. The repertoire holds about 240,000 clones, about four fifths seen once, with around 9.6% in the top ten. This CDR3 region has 15 residues. The V gene's germline CDR1 is MNHEY and CDR2 SVGAGI. J lost 7 bases, V lost 6 bases, and 10 bases had no gene match. This clonotype was sampled from a woman over 75 with acute or convalescent COVID-19. The genes are TRBV6-5 and TRBJ2-7; 12 positions match TRBD1. Sequenced input: peripheral blood. For the CDR3, the DNA is TGTGCCAGCAGGGCCCCGGGACAGGGGGCGCGGGAGCAGTACTTC. Amino acids: CASRAPGQGAREQYF.